These T cell receptor beta chains were read from a single sample in a study of cytomegalovirus exposure and HLA in healthy donors. Profiling relied on immunoSEQ multiplex PCR, and the TCRdb table lists in-frame clones only, not all of them. In the table there are about 95,000 clones, 85% of which are singletons. Specimen: PBMCs. Every receptor here comes from a young man in good health and CMV-seropositive. The CDR3 runs from the conserved cysteine through the conserved F or W. D genes are given only for firm matches. Clone size is shown for a subset of rows, as once, few, many or a class of expanded clone.

j_call v_call d_call clone_size cdr3_aa cdr3_nt
TRBJ2-1 TRBV7-9 TRBD2 once CASSRGDNEQFF TGTGCCAGCAGCCGGGGGGACAATGAGCAGTTCTTC
TRBJ2-3 TRBV6-1 TRBD1 - CASSGGQLITDTQYF TGTGCCAGCAGTGGGGGACAGTTAATCACAGATACGCAGTATTTT
TRBJ2-7 TRBV11-2 TRBD2 - CASSLGQGTSARIYEQYF TGTGCCAGCAGCTTAGGACAGGGGACTAGCGCTAGAATCTACGAGCAGTACTTC
TRBJ2-1 TRBV28 - - CASSPLAGIRVNEQFF TGTGCCAGCAGTCCCCTCGCCGGGATAAGGGTCAATGAGCAGTTCTTC
TRBJ2-2 TRBV6-4 - - CASSRVANTGELFF TGTGCCAGTTCGCGGGTAGCGAATACCGGGGAGCTGTTTTTT
TRBJ2-5 TRBV27 - - CASSLGAGYQETQYF TGTGCCAGCAGTTTAGGGGCGGGGTACCAAGAGACCCAGTACTTC
TRBJ2-1 TRBV12-5 TRBD1 - CASGLAPFPGTGEVNEQFF TGTGCTAGTGGTTTGGCCCCCTTCCCCGGGACAGGGGAGGTCAATGAGCAGTTCTTC
TRBJ2-3 TRBV30 TRBD2 - CAWSVRGTSSGDTQYF TGTGCCTGGAGTGTACGAGGGACTAGTAGTGGAGATACGCAGTATTTT
TRBJ2-7 TRBV28 - - CASSLGKGGGYEQYF TGTGCCAGCAGTTTAGGAAAGGGTGGGGGGTACGAGCAGTACTTC
TRBJ2-3 TRBV2 TRBD1 - CASKWTGASTDTQYF TGTGCCAGCAAGTGGACAGGGGCCAGCACAGATACGCAGTATTTT
TRBJ2-2 TRBV5-4 - - CASSPGHLADTGELFF TGTGCCAGCAGCCCTGGTCATCTAGCCGACACCGGGGAGCTGTTTTTT
TRBJ2-5 TRBV6-1 - - CASSAGNLETQYF TGTGCCAGCAGTGCGGGGAATCTGGAGACCCAGTACTTC
TRBJ2-7 TRBV28 - - CASSPIQGARPYEQYF TGTGCCAGCAGTCCCATCCAGGGCGCCCGTCCCTACGAGCAGTACTTC
TRBJ2-6 TRBV30 TRBD1 - CAMDRSSGANVLTF TGTGCAATGGACAGGAGCTCTGGGGCCAACGTCCTGACTTTC
TRBJ2-2 TRBV14 TRBD2 - CASSRNLRGGNTGELFF TGTGCCAGCAGCCGAAACCTCCGGGGAGGGAATACCGGGGAGCTGTTTTTT
TRBJ1-1 TRBV28 - - CASRKVPKGRGNTEAFF TGTGCCAGCAGAAAAGTCCCAAAGGGAAGGGGGAACACTGAAGCTTTCTTT
TRBJ2-7 TRBV4-2 - - CASSQEGQGSEQYF TGTGCCAGCAGCCAAGAAGGCCAGGGGAGCGAGCAGTACTTC
TRBJ2-1 TRBV6-5 - once CASSEGQTNEQFF TGTGCCAGCAGCGAAGGACAGACCAATGAGCAGTTCTTC